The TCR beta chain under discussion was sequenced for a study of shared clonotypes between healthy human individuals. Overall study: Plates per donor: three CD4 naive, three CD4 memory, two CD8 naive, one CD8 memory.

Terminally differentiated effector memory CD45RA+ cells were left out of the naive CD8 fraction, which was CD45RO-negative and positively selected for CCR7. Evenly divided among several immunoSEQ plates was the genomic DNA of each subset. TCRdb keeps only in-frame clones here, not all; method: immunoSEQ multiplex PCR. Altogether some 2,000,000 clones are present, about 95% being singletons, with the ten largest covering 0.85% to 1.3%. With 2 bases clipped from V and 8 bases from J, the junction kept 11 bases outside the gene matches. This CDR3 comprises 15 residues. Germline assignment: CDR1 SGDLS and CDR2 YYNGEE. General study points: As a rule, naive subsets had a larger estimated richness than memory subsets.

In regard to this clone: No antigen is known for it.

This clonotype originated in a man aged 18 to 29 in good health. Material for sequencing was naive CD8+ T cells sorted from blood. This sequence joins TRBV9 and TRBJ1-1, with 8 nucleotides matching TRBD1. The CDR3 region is CASSVSWGTGGEAFF. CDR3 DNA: TGTGCCAGCAGCGTTTCTTGGGGAACAGGGGGAGAAGCTTTCTTT.